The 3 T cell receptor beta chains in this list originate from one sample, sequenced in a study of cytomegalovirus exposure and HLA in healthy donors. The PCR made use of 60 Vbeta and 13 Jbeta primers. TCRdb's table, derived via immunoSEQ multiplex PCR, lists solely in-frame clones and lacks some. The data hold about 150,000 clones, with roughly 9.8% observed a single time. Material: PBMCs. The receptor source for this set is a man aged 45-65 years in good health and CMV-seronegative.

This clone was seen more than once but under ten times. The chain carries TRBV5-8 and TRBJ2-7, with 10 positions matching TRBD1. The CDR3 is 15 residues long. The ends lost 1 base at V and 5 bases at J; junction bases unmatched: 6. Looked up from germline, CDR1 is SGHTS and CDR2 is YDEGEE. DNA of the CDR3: TGTGCCAGCAGCTTGTTGGGACAGGGGTTCAACGAGCAGTACTTC. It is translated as CASSLLGQGFNEQYF.

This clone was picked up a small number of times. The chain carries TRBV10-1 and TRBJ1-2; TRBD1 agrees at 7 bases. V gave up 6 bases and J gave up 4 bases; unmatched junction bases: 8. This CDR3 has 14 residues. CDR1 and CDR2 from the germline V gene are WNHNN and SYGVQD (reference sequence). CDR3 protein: CASRPGQSSYGYTF. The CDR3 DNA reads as TGCGCCAGCAGGCCGGGACAGAGTTCCTATGGCTACACCTTC.

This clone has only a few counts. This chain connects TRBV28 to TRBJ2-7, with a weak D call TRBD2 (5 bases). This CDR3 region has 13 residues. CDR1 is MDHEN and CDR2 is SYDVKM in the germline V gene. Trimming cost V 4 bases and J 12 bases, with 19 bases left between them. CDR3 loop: CASSSFTRTAGYF. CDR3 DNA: TGTGCCAGCAGTTCCTTCACTAGGACCGCAGGGTACTTC.